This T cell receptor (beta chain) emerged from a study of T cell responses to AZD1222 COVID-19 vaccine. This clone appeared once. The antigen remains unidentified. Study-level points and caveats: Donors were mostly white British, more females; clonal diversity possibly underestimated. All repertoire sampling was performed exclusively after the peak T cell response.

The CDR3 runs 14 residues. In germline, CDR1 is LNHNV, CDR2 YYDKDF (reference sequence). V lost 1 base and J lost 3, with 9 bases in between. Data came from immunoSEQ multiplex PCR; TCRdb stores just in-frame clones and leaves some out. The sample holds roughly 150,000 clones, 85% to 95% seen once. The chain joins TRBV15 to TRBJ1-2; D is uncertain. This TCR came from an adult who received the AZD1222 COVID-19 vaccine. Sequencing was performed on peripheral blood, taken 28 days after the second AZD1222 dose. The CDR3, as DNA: TGTGCCACCAGCAGAGTTCAGGCTGACTATGGCTACACCTTC. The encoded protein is CATSRVQADYGYTF.